A single sample is the source of the 15 T cell receptor beta chains below, sequenced in a study of blood T cell repertoires in COVID-19. Data came from immunoSEQ multiplex PCR; TCRdb stores just in-frame clones and leaves some out. The table records roughly 300,000 clones, around 87% of them present only once. Specimen: peripheral blood. These receptors were collected from a woman in her forties or fifties who had recovered from COVID-19.

This chain uses TRBV28 with TRBJ2-1; perhaps TRBD2 as D (6 bases). Trimming took off 7 bases at V and 2 bases at J, with 15 bases between the two ends. The CDR3 is 15 residues long. The germline CDR1 and CDR2 sequences are MDHEN and SYDVKM. In DNA form, the CDR3 reads TGTGCCAGCACAACTACCGGGACTGCCTACAATGAGCAGTTCTTC. Its protein product is CASTTTGTAYNEQFF.

This rearrangement joins TRBV6-5 to TRBJ2-1; 8 bases line up with TRBD1. Germline trimming cut 4 bases from V and 9 bases from J; bases unmatched to any gene: 5. Germline V gene data show CDR1 as MNHEY and CDR2 as SVGAGI. This CDR3 is built from 13 residues. CDR3 residues: CASSSTGVGEQFF. CDR3 sequence (DNA): TGTGCCAGCAGTTCGACAGGGGTCGGTGAGCAGTTCTTC.

The rearrangement links TRBV10-3 to TRBJ2-1, with D possibly TRBD1 on 5 matching bases. The V end lost 4 bases, the J end lost 7 bases, and 20 bases lay between the germline ends. In germline, CDR1 is ENHRY, CDR2 SYGVKD. The CDR3 runs to 16 residues. CDR3 in amino acids: CAISVLGRDVVNEQFF. CDR3 DNA: TGTGCCATCAGTGTCCTTGGCAGGGATGTGGTGAATGAGCAGTTCTTC.

V usage is TRBV7-9 and J usage is TRBJ2-3; 8 bases align to TRBD1. Unmatched junction bases numbered 8, after V lost 6 bases and J lost 0 bases. In germline, CDR1 is SEHNR, CDR2 FQNEAQ (reference sequence). This CDR3 is built from 16 residues. CDR3 sequence reads: CASSPTGGTSTDTQYF. Written as DNA, the CDR3 is TGTGCCAGCAGTCCCACAGGGGGGACTAGCACAGATACGCAGTATTTT.

This chain joins TRBV28 and TRBJ2-7; 8 bases match TRBD1. From germline, CDR1 is MDHEN and CDR2 SYDVKM. The junction had 2 bases not matched to a gene; V was cut back by 2 bases and J by 2 bases. This CDR3 spans 14 amino acids. The DNA for the CDR3 is TGTGCCAGCAGTTTAGCAGGGGGCCCCTACGAGCAGTACTTC. This gives the protein CASSLAGGPYEQYF.

The chain is built from TRBV6-5 and TRBJ2-2; D might be TRBD2 (5 bases). Germline V gives CDR1 MNHEY, CDR2 SVGAGI. The V end was cut by 8 bases, the J end by 5 bases, with 9 bases between. The CDR3 is made up of 12 amino acids. CDR3 amino acids: CASGRRTGELFF. DNA of the CDR3: TGTGCCAGCGGGAGACGTACCGGGGAGCTGTTTTTT.

J is TRBJ2-7 and V is TRBV5-5; 7 bases agree with TRBD1. This CDR3 contains 16 residues. The germline gives CDR1 SGHKS, CDR2 YYEKEE (reference sequence). J gave up 2 bases and V 1 base, and 9 bases lay outside the gene matches. CDR3 in DNA: TGTGCCAGCAGCTTGAATTTGGGACAGAGAACCTACGAGCAGTACTTC. It codes for CASSLNLGQRTYEQYF.

V gene TRBV2 combines with J gene TRBJ1-3, with D hard to call. The CDR3 has 15 amino acids. The V and J ends lost 2 bases and 2 bases respectively, with 10 bases between them. Per germline, CDR1 SNHLY and CDR2 FYNNEI. The CDR3 spells CASSELGSPGNTIYF. DNA for the CDR3: TGTGCCAGCAGTGAATTGGGCAGCCCTGGAAACACCATATATTTT.

V is TRBV12-5 and J is TRBJ2-2, with TRBD1 matching over 9 bases. The CDR3 totals 16 residues. The junction had 9 bases not matched to a gene; V was cut back by 5 bases and J by 5 bases. Germline V gene sequence: CDR1 LGHNT, CDR2 FRNRAP. The CDR3 coding sequence is TGTGCTAGTGGTAACGTGGGACAGGGTGCGACCGGGGAGCTGTTTTTT. This gives the protein CASGNVGQGATGELFF.

Comments on this clone: The same CDR3 is also encoded by other DNA sequences in this sample. The rearrangement links TRBV5-1 to TRBJ2-5, with 7 bases lining up with TRBD1. V lost 0 bases and J lost 3; bases outside the gene matches: 2. The CDR3 spans 14 residues. CDR1 and CDR2 from the germline V gene are SGHRS and YFSETQ. The DNA for the CDR3 is TGCGCCAGCAGCTTGGGACAGGGTAAAGAGACCCAGTACTTC. Encoded protein: CASSLGQGKETQYF.

The chain uses TRBV28 and TRBJ2-7; TRBD2 agrees at 9 bases. V was pared by 7 bases and J by 0 bases, with 4 bases of the junction left unmatched. CDR1 and CDR2 (germline): MDHEN, SYDVKM. The CDR3 contains 14 residues. The CDR3 bases are TGTGCCAGCACCAAGCGGGAGGCCTCCTACGAGCAGTACTTC. Translation: CASTKREASYEQYF.

The chain joins TRBV7-3 to TRBJ1-1, with D tentatively TRBD1 (5 bases). Germline loops: CDR1 SGHTA, CDR2 FQGTGA. V was trimmed by 4 bases and J by 7 bases, leaving 13 bases between them. The CDR3 covers 13 residues. CDR3 bases: TGTGCCAGCAGCTCTGCAGGGCCGGGTGAAGCTTTCTTT. Translating it yields CASSSAGPGEAFF.

This chain joins TRBV28 and TRBJ1-1; TRBD1 agrees at 7 bases. The CDR3 is 14 amino acids. Germline CDR1 is MDHEN and CDR2 is SYDVKM. With 6 bases clipped from V and 6 bases from J, the junction kept 10 bases outside the gene matches. CDR3 in DNA: TGTGCCAGCAGCCCGGGACAGCCCGCCTCTGAAGCTTTCTTT. Its protein product is CASSPGQPASEAFF. Filled out from reference TRBV28 and TRBJ1-1, the complete variable domain reads DVKVTQSSRYLVKRTGEKVFLECVQDMDHENMFWYRQDPGLGLRLIYFSYDVKMKEKGDIPEGYSVSREKKERFSLILESASTNQTSMYLCASSPGQPASEAFFGQGTRLTVV.

V is TRBV10-3 and J is TRBJ1-4, with D possibly being TRBD1 (5 bases). V shed 2 bases and J shed 5 bases, with 9 bases lying between them. Germline loops: CDR1 ENHRY, CDR2 SYGVKD. The CDR3 contains 14 residues. The CDR3 region is CAISEQGSNEKLFF. CDR3 nucleotide sequence: TGTGCCATCAGTGAGCAGGGTAGCAATGAAAAACTGTTTTTT.

The chain combines TRBV10-1 with TRBJ2-4, with 9 bases identical to TRBD2. The CDR3 covers 15 residues. V shed 1 base, J shed 6 bases, and the junction held 4 bases outside the gene matches. Germline CDR1 WNHNN, CDR2 SYGVQD (reference sequence). The CDR3 is CASSELAGVGNIQYF. The CDR3 DNA reads as TGCGCCAGCAGTGAGTTAGCGGGAGTTGGAAACATTCAGTACTTC.